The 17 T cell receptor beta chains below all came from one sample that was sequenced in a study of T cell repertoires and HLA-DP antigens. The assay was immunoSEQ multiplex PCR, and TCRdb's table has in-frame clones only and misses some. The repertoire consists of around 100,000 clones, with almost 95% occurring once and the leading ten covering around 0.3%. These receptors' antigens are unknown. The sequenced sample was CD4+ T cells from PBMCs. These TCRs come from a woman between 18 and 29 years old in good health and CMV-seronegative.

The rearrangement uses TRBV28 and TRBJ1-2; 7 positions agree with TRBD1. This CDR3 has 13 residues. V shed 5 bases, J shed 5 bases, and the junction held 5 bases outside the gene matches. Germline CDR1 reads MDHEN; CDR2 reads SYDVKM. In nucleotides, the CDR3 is TGTGCCAGCAGTCCCCAGGGGGGGTATGGCTACACCTTC. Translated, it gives CASSPQGGYGYTF.

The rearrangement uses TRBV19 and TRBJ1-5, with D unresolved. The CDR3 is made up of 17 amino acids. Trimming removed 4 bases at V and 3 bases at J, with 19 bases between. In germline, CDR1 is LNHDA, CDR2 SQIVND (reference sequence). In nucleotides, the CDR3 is TGTGCCAGTAGTACCCCACGGCCAACGCTGGCCAATCAGCCCCAGCATTTT. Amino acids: CASSTPRPTLANQPQHF.

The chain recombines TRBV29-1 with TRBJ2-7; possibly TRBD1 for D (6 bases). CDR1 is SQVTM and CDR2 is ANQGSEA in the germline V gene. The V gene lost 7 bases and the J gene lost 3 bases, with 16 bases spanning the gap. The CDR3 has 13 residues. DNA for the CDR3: TGCAGCGCCTCGGACAGTCGAATCTACGAGCAGTACTTC. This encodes CSASDSRIYEQYF.

CDR3 region: CASSTRTSGGAGEQFF. CDR3 nucleotide sequence: TGTGCCAGTAGTACCCGGACTAGCGGGGGGGCTGGTGAGCAGTTCTTC. This chain joins TRBV19 and TRBJ2-1, with 15 bases aligning to TRBD2. Germline CDR1 reads LNHDA; CDR2 reads SQIVND (reference sequence). This CDR3 comprises 16 residues. The J segment lost 9 bases and the V segment lost 4 bases, leaving 7 bases of the junction unmatched.

The CDR3 loop reads CASSPDVGGSGNTIYF. CDR3 DNA sequence: TGCGCCAGCAGCCCCGACGTCGGGGGCTCTGGAAACACCATATATTTT. The chain is built from TRBV4-1 and TRBJ1-3, with D possibly being TRBD1 (5 bases). CDR3 length: 16 amino acids. CDR1 is MGHRA and CDR2 is YSYEKL in the germline V gene. V was cut by 4 bases and J by 0 bases, with 13 bases left in between.

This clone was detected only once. CDR3 nucleotide sequence: TGTGCCAGCAGCCAAGACAGGGGGGACTATGGCTACACCTTC. This sequence encodes CASSQDRGDYGYTF. The rearrangement uses TRBV27 and TRBJ1-2; 9 bases agree with TRBD1. Trimming cost V 6 bases and J 3 bases; bases outside gene matches: 5. This CDR3 is 14 amino acids long. CDR1 and CDR2 (germline): MNHEY, SMNVEV (reference sequence).

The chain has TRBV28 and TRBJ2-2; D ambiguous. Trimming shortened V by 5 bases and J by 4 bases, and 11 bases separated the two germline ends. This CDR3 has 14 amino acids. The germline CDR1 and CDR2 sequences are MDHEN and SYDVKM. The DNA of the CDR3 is TGTGCCAGCAGTCCGCAGGTCATCACCGGGGAGCTGTTTTTT. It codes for CASSPQVITGELFF. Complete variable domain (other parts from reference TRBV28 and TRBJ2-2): DVKVTQSSRYLVKRTGEKVFLECVQDMDHENMFWYRQDPGLGLRLIYFSYDVKMKEKGDIPEGYSVSREKKERFSLILESASTNQTSMYLCASSPQVITGELFFGEGSRLTVL.

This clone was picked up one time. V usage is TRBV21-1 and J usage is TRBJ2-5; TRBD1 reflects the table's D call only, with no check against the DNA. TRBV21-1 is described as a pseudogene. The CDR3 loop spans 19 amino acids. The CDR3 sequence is CASSKAFGDRGSFGETQYF. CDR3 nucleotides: TGTGCCAGCAGCAAAGCCTTCGGGGACAGGGGATCATTTGGAGAGACCCAGTACTTC.

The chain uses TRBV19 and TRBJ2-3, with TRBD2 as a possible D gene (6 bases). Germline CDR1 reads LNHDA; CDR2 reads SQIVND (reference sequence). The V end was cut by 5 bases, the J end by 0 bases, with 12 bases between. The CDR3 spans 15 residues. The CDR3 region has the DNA TGTGCCAGTAGTCCCCACCGGGGGAGCACAGATACGCAGTATTTT. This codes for CASSPHRGSTDTQYF.

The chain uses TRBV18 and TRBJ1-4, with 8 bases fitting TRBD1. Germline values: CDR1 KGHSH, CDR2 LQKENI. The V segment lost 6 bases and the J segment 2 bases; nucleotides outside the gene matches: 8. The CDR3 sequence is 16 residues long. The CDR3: CASSPPTGVTNEKLFF. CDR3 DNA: TGTGCCAGCTCCCCCCCGACAGGGGTTACTAATGAAAAACTGTTTTTT.

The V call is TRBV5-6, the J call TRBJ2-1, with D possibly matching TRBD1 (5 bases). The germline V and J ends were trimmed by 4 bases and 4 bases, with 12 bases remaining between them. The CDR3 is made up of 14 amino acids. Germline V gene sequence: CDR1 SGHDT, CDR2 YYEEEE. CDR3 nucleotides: TGTGCCAGCAGCGACAGCTCATTATACAATGAGCAGTTCTTC. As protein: CASSDSSLYNEQFF.

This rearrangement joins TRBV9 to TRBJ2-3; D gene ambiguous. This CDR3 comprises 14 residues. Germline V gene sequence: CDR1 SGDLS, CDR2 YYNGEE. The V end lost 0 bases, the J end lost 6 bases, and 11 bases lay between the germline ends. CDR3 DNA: TGTGCCAGCAGCGTAGCTTTAAAGGCGGATACGCAGTATTTT. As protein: CASSVALKADTQYF.

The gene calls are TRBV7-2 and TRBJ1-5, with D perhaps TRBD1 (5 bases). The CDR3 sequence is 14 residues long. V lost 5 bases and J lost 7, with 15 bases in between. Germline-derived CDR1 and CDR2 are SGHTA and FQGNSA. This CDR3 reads CASSSDSTSQPQHF. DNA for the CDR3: TGTGCCAGCAGCAGCGACAGCACCTCCCAGCCCCAGCATTTT.

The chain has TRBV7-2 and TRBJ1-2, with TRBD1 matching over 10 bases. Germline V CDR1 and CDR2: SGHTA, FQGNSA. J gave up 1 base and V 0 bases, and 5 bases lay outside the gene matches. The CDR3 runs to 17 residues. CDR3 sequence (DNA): TGTGCCAGCAGCTTAGCGGGACAGGGGCCCCATAACTATGGCTACACCTTC. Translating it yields CASSLAGQGPHNYGYTF.

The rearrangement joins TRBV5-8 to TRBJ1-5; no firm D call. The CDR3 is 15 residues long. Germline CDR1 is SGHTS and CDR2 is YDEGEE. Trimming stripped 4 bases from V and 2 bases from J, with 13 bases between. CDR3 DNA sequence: TGTGCCAGCAGCGAAGGGCAGTTTGGCAATCAGCCCCAGCATTTT. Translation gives CASSEGQFGNQPQHF.

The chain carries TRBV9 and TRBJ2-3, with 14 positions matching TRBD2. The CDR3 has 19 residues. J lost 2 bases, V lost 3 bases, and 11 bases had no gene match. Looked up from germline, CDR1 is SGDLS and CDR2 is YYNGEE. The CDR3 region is CASSGRLAGGSVYTDTQYF. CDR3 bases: TGTGCCAGCAGCGGAAGACTAGCGGGGGGGTCCGTATACACAGATACGCAGTATTTT.

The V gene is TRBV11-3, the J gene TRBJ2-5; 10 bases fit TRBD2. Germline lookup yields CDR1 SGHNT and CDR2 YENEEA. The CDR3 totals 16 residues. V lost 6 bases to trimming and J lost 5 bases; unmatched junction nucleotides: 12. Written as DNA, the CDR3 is TGTGCCAGCAGTCCCCGGGCGAGCGGGGGGGCGGAGACCCAGTACTTC. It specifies CASSPRASGGAETQYF.